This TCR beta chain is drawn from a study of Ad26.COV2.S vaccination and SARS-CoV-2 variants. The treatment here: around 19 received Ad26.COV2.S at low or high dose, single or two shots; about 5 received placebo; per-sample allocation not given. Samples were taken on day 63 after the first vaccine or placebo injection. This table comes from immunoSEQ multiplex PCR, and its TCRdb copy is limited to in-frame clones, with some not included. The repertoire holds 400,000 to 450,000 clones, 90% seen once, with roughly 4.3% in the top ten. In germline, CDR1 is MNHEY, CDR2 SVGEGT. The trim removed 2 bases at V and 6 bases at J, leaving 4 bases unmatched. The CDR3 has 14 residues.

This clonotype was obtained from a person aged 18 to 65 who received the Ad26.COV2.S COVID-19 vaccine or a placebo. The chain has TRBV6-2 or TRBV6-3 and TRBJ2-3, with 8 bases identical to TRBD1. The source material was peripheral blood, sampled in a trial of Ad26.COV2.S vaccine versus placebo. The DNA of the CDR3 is TGTGCCAGCAGTTACAGCAGGGGGCTGGATACGCAGTATTTT. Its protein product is CASSYSRGLDTQYF.